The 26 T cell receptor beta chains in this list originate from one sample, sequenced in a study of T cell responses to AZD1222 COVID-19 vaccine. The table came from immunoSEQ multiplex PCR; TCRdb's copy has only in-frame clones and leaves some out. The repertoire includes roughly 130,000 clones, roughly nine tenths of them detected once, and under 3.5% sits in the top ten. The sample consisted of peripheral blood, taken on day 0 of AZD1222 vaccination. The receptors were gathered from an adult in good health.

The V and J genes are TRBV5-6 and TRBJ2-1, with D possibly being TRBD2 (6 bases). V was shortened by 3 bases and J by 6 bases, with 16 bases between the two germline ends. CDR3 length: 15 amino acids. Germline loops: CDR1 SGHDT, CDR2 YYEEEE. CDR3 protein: CASSYYRMEGNEQFF. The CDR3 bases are TGTGCCAGCAGCTACTATCGGATGGAGGGCAATGAGCAGTTCTTC.

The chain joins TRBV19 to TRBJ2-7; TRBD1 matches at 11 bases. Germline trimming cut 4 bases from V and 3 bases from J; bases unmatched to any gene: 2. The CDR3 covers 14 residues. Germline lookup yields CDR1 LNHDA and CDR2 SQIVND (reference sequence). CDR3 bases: TGTGCCAGTAGTACCGGGACAGGGGGCTACGAGCAGTACTTC. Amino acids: CASSTGTGGYEQYF.

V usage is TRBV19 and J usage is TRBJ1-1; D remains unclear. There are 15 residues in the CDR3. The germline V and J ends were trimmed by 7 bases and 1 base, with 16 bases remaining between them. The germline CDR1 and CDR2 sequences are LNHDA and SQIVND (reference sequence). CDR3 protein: CASIPLRAPNTEAFF. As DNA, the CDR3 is TGTGCCAGTATCCCCCTGCGGGCACCGAACACTGAAGCTTTCTTT. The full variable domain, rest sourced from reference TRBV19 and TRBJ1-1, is DGGITQSPKYLFRKEGQNVTLSCEQNLNHDAMYWYRQDPGQGLRLIYYSQIVNDFQKGDIAEGYSVSREKKESFPLTVTSAQKNPTAFYLCASIPLRAPNTEAFFGQGTRLTVV.

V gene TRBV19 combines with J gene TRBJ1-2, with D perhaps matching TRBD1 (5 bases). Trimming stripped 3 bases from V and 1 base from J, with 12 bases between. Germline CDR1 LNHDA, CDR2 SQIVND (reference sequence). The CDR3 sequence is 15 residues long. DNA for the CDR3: TGTGCCAGTAGTATTCCGGGGGGGTTTAACTATGGCTACACCTTC. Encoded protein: CASSIPGGFNYGYTF.

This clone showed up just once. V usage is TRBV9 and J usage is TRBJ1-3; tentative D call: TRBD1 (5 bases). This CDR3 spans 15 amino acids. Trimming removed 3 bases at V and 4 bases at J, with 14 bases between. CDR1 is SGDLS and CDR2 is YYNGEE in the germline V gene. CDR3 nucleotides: TGTGCCAGCAGCGGGCTCCAGGGTAGGGGAAACACCATATATTTT. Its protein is CASSGLQGRGNTIYF.

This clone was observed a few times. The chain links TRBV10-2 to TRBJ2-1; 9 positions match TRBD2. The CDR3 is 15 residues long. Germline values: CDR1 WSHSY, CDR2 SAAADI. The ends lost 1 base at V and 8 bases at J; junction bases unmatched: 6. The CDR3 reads CASSELLAGLHEQFF. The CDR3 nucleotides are TGCGCCAGCAGTGAGTTGCTAGCGGGACTTCATGAGCAGTTCTTC.

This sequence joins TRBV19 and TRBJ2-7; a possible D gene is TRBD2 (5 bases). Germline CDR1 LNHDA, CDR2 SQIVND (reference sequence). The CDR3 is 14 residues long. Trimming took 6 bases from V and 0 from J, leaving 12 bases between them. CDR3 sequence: CASRGLGSSYEQYF. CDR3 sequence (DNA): TGTGCCAGTAGAGGGCTAGGGAGCTCCTACGAGCAGTACTTC.

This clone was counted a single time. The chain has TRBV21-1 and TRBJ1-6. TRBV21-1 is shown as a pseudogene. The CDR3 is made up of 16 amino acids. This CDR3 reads CASSKGEGSYNSPLHF. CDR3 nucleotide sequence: TGTGCCAGCAGCAAAGGGGAAGGCTCCTATAATTCACCCCTCCACTTT.

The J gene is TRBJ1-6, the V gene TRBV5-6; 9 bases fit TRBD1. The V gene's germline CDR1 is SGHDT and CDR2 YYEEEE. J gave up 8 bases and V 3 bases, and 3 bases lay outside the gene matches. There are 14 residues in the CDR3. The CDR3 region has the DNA TGTGCCAGCAGCTCCGGGACAGGGCATTCACCCCTCCACTTT. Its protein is CASSSGTGHSPLHF. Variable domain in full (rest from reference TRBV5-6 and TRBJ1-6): DAGVTQSPTHLIKTRGQQVTLRCSPKSGHDTVSWYQQALGQGPQFIFQYYEEEERQRGNFPDRFSGHQFPNYSSELNVNALLLGDSALYLCASSSGTGHSPLHFGNGTRLTVT.

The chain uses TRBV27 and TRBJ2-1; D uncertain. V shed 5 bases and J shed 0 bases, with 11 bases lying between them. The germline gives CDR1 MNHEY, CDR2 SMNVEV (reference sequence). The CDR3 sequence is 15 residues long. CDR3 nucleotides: TGTGCCAGCAGTCCGAGTCCGAGCTCCTACAATGAGCAGTTCTTC. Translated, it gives CASSPSPSSYNEQFF.

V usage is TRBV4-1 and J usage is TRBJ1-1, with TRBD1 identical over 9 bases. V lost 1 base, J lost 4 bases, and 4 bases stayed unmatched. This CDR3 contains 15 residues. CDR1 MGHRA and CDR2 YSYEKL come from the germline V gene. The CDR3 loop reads CASSQAQGAFTEAFF. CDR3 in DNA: TGCGCCAGCAGCCAAGCACAGGGGGCGTTCACTGAAGCTTTCTTT.

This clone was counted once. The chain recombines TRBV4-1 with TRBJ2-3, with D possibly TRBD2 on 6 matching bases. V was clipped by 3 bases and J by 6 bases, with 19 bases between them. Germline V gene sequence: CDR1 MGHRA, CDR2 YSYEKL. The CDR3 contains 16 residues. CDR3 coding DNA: TGCGCCAGCAGCCAGGGCGGGGCCATCGGTAGGGATACGCAGTATTTT. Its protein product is CASSQGGAIGRDTQYF.

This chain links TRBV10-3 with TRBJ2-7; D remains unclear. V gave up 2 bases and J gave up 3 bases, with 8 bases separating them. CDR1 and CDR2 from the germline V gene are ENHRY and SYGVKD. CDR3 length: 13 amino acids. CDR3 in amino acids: CAISEEPGYEQYF. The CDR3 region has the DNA TGTGCCATCAGTGAGGAACCCGGCTACGAGCAGTACTTC.

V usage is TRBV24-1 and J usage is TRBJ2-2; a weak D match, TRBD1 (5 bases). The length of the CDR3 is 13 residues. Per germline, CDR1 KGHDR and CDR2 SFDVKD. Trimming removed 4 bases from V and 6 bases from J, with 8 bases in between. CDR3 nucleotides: TGTGCCACCAGTGACTGGACACCCGGGGAGCTGTTTTTT. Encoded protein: CATSDWTPGELFF.

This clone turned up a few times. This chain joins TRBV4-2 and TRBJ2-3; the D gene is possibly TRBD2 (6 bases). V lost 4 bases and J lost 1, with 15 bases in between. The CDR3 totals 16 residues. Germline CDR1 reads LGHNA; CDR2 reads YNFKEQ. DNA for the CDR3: TGTGCCAGCAGCCTTGGAGGAGGGGACGGCACAGATACGCAGTATTTT. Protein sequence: CASSLGGGDGTDTQYF.

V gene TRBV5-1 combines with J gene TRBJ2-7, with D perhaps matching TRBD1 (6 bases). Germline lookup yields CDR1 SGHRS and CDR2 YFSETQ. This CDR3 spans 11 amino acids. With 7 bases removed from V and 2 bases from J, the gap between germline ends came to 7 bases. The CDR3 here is CASGDTYEQYF. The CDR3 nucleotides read TGCGCCAGCGGGGACACCTACGAGCAGTACTTC.

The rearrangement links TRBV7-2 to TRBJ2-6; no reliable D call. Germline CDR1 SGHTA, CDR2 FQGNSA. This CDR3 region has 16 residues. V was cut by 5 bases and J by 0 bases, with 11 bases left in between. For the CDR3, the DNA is TGTGCCAGCAGCATCGTACCGGGCTCTGGGGCCAACGTCCTGACTTTC. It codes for CASSIVPGSGANVLTF.

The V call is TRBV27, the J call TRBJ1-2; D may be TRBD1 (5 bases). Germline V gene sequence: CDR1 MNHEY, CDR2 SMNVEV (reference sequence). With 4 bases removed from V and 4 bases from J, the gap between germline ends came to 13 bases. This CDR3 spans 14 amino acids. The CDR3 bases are TGTGCCAGCAGTTCCGCCGGGGGTACCTATGGCTACACCTTC. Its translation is CASSSAGGTYGYTF.

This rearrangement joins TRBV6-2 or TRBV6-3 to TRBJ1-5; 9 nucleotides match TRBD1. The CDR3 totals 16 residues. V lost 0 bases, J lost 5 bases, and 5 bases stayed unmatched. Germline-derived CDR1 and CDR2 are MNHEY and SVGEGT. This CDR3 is CASSYSGTGRYQPQHF. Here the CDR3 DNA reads TGTGCCAGCAGTTACTCCGGGACAGGGAGGTATCAGCCCCAGCATTTT.

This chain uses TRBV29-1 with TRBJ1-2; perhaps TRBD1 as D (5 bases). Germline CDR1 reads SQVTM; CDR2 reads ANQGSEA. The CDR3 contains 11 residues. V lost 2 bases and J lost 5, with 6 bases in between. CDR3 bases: TGCAGCGTTGAACGACAGTATGGCTACACCTTC. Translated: CSVERQYGYTF. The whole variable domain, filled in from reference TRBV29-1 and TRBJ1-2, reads SAVISQKPSRDICQRGTSLTIQCQVDSQVTMMFWYRQQPGQSLTLIATANQGSEATYESGFVIDKFPISRPNLTFSTLTVSNMSPEDSSIYLCSVERQYGYTFGSGTRLTVV.

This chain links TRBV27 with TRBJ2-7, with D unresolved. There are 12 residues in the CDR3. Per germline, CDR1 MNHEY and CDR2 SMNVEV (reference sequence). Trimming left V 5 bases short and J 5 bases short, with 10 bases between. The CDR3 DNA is TGTGCCAGCAGTAGCCCTTCTGACGAGCAGTACTTC. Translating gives CASSSPSDEQYF.

The CDR3 loop is CASSFGLSGELFF. The CDR3, as DNA: TGTGCCAGCAGTTTCGGTCTTAGCGGGGAGCTGTTTTTT. V usage is TRBV12-3 or TRBV12-4 and J usage is TRBJ2-2; D gene uncertain. The CDR3 runs 13 residues. V was pared by 3 bases and J by 7 bases, with 9 bases between.

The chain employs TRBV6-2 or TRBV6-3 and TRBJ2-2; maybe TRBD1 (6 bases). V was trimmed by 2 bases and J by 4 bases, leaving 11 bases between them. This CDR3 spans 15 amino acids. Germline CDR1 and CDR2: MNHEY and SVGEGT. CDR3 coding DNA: TGTGCCAGCAGTTACCGGGCAGGGGCCACCGGGGAGCTGTTTTTT. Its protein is CASSYRAGATGELFF.

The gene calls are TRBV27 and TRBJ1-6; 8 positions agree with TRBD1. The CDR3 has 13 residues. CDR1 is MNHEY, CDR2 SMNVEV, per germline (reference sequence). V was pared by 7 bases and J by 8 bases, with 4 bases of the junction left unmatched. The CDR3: CASKGTGDSPLHF. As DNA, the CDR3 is TGTGCCAGCAAAGGGACAGGAGATTCACCCCTCCACTTT.

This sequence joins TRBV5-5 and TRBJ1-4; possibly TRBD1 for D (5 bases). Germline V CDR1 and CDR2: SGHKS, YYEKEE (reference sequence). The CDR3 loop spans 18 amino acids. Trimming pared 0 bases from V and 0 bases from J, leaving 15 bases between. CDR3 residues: CASSLVVGGIATNEKLFF. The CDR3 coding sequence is TGTGCCAGCAGCTTGGTGGTTGGGGGGATTGCAACTAATGAAAAACTGTTTTTT. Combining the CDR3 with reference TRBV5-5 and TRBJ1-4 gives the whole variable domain DAGVTQSPTHLIKTRGQQVTLRCSPISGHKSVSWYQQVLGQGPQFIFQYYEKEERGRGNFPDRFSARQFPNYSSELNVNALLLGDSALYLCASSLVVGGIATNEKLFFGSGTQLSVL.

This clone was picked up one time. The CDR3 region has the DNA TGTGCCATCAGTGAGTCGTCGGGAGGGGGCCAAGAGACCCAGTACTTC. Translating gives CAISESSGGGQETQYF. The genes are TRBV10-3 and TRBJ2-5; TRBD2 agrees at 8 bases. The CDR3 covers 16 residues. J lost 1 base, V lost 0 bases, and 4 bases had no gene match. Germline values: CDR1 ENHRY, CDR2 SYGVKD.